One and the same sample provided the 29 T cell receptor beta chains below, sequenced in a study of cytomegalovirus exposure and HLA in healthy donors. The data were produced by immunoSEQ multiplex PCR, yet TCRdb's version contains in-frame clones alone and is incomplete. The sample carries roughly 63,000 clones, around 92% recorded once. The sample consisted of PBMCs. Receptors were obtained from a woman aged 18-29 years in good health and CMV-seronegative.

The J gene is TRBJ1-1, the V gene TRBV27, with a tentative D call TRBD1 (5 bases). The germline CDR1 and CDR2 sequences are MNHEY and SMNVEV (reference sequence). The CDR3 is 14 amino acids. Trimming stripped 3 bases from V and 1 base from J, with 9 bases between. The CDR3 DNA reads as TGTGCCAGCAGTTTCGGGGGGACGAACACTGAAGCTTTCTTT. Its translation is CASSFGGTNTEAFF.

CDR3 DNA: TGTGCCAGCAGCTTAGATTCAGGGGCCTACGAGCAGTACTTC. Protein: CASSLDSGAYEQYF. The gene calls are TRBV7-2 and TRBJ2-7, with D maybe TRBD1 (6 bases). CDR3 length: 14 amino acids. Germline CDR1 SGHTA, CDR2 FQGNSA. V was pared by 1 base and J by 2 bases, with 9 bases between.

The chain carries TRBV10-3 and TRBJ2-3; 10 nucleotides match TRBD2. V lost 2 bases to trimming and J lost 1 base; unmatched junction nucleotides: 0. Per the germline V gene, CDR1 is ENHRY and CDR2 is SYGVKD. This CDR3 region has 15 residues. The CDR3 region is CAISELAGGTDTQYF. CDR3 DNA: TGTGCCATCAGTGAGCTAGCGGGGGGCACAGATACGCAGTATTTT.

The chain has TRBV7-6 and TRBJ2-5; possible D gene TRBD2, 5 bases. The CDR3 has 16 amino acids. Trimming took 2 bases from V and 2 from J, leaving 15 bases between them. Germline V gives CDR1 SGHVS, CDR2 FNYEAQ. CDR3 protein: CASSLTAERPQETQYF. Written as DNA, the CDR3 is TGTGCCAGCAGCTTAACAGCGGAACGCCCACAAGAGACCCAGTACTTC.

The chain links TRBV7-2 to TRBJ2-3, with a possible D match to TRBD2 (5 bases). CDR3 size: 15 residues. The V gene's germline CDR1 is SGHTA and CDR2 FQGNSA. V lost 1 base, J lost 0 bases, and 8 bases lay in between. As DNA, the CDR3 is TGTGCCAGCAGCTTAGAGCTAGCTAGCACAGATACGCAGTATTTT. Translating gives CASSLELASTDTQYF. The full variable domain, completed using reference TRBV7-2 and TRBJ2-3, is GAGVSQSPSNKVTEKGKDVELRCDPISGHTALYWYRQSLGQGLEFLIYFQGNSAPDKSGLPSDRFSAERTGGSVSTLTIQRTQQEDSAVYLCASSLELASTDTQYFGPGTRLTVL.

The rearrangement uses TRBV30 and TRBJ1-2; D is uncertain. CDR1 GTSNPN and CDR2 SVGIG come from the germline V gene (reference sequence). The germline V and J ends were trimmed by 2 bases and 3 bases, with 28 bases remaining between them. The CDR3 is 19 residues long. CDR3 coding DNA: TGTGCCTGGAGTTCTACGCAACCCATTGGACTCCCCGGGGACTATGGCTACACCTTC. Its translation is CAWSSTQPIGLPGDYGYTF.

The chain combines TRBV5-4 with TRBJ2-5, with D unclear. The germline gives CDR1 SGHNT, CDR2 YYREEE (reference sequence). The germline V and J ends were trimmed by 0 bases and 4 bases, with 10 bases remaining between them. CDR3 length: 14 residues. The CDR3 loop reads CASSLAASRETQYF. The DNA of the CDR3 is TGTGCCAGCAGCTTGGCAGCTAGTAGAGAGACCCAGTACTTC.

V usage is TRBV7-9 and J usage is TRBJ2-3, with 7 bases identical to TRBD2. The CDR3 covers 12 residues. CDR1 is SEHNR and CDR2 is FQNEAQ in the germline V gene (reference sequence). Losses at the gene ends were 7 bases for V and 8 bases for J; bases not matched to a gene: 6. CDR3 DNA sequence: TGTGCCAGCAACCGGGGGGATGGTACGCAGTATTTT. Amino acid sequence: CASNRGDGTQYF.

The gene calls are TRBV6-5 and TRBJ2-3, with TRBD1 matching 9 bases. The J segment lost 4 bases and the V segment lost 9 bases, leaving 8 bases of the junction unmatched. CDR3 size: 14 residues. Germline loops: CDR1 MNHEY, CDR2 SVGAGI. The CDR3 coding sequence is TGTGCCAGTGGATGGGGACAGGGTGCAGATACGCAGTATTTT. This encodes CASGWGQGADTQYF.

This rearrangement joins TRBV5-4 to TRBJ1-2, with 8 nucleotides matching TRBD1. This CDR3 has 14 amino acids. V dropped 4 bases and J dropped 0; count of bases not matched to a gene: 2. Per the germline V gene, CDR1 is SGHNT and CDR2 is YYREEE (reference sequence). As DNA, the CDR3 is TGTGCCAGCAGCCCGGACAGGGCTAACTATGGCTACACCTTC. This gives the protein CASSPDRANYGYTF.

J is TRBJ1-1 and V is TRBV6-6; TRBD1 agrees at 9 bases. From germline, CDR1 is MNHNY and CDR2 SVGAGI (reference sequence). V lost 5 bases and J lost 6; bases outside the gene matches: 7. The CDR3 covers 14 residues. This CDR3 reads CASSRGTGLSEAFF. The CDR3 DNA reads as TGTGCCAGCAGTAGGGGGACAGGGCTGTCTGAAGCTTTCTTT.

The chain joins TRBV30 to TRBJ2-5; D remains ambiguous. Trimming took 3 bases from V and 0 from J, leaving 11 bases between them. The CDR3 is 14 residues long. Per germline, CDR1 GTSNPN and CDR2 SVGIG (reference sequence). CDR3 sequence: CAWRRLLYQETQYF. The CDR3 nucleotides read TGTGCCTGGAGGAGACTCCTGTACCAAGAGACCCAGTACTTC.

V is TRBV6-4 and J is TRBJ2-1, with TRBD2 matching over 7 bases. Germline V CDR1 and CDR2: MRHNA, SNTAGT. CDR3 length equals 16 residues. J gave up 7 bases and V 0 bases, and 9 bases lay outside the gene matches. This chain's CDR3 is CASSDSSSGEGNEQFF. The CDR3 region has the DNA TGTGCCAGCAGTGACTCGTCAAGCGGGGAAGGGAATGAGCAGTTCTTC.

Here the CDR3 DNA reads TGTGCCAGCAGCTACAGAAGTTTAAATGAAAAACTGTTTTTT. This translates into CASSYRSLNEKLFF. The rearrangement joins TRBV2 to TRBJ1-4; D gene unclear. The germline V gene has CDR1 SNHLY and CDR2 FYNNEI. The CDR3 is made up of 14 amino acids. V was cut by 6 bases and J by 5 bases, with 13 bases left in between. Filled out from reference TRBV2 and TRBJ1-4, the complete variable domain reads EPEVTQTPSHQVTQMGQEVILRCVPISNHLYFYWYRQILGQKVEFLVSFYNNEISEKSEIFDDQFSVERPDGSNFTLKIRSTKLEDSAMYFCASSYRSLNEKLFFGSGTQLSVL.

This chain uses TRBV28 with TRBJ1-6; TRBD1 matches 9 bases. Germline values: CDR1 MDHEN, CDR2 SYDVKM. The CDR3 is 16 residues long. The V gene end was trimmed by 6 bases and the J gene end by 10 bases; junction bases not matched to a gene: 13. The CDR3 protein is CASRRPTQGAHSPLHF. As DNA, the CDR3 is TGTGCCAGCAGGCGCCCGACACAGGGGGCGCACTCACCCCTCCACTTT.

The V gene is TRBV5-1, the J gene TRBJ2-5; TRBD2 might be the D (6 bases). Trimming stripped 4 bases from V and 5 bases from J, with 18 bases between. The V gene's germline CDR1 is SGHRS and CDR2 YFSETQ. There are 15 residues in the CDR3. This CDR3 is CASSGGTAGMETQYF. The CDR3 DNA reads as TGCGCCAGCAGCGGGGGGACCGCGGGGATGGAGACCCAGTACTTC.

In DNA form, the CDR3 reads TGCGCCAGCAGCCAACTCCCGAGGGGGAAAGATGAAAAACTGTTTTTT. Translated: CASSQLPRGKDEKLFF. This rearrangement joins TRBV4-1 to TRBJ1-4; perhaps TRBD1 as D (6 bases). V was pared by 2 bases and J by 6 bases, with 16 bases between. The CDR3 has 16 amino acids. CDR1 is MGHRA, CDR2 YSYEKL, per germline.

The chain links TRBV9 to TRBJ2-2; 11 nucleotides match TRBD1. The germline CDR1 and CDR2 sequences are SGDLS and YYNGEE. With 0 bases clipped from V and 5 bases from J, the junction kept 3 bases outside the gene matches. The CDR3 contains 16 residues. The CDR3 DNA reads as TGTGCCAGCAGCGTAGGGACAGGGGGCTTAACCGGGGAGCTGTTTTTT. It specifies CASSVGTGGLTGELFF.

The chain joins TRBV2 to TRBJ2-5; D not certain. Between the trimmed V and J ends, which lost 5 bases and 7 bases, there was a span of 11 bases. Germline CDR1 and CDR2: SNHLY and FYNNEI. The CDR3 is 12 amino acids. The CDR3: CASSRDKRTQYF. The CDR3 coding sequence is TGTGCCAGCAGTCGTGATAAGAGGACCCAGTACTTC.

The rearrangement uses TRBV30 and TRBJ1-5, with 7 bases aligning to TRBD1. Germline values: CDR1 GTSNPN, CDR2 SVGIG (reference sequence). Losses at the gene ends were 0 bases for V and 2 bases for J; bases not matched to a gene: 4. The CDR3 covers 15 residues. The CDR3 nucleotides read TGTGCCTGGAGTGTAGGCCAGGGGGGCAATCAGCCCCAGCATTTT. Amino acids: CAWSVGQGGNQPQHF.

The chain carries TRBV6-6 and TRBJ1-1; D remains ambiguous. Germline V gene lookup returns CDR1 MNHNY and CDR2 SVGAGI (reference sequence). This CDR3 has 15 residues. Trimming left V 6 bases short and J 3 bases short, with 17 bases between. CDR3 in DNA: TGTGCCAGCAGGAGAGAGGGTCGGGAGGACACTGAAGCTTTCTTT. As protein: CASRREGREDTEAFF.

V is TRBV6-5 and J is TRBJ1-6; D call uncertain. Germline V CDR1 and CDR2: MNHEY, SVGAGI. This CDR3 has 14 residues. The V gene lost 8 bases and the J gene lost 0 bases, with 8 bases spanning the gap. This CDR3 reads CASSTSSYNSPLHF. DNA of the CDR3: TGTGCCAGCTCGACTAGCTCCTATAATTCACCCCTCCACTTT.

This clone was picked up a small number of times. This CDR3 reads CASRRTDSGNTIYF. The CDR3 bases are TGTGCCAGCAGGAGGACAGATTCTGGAAACACCATATATTTT. The chain recombines TRBV2 with TRBJ1-3, with D maybe TRBD1 (6 bases). The length of the CDR3 is 14 residues. V shed 6 bases and J shed 1 base, with 10 bases lying between them. CDR1 is SNHLY, CDR2 FYNNEI, per germline.

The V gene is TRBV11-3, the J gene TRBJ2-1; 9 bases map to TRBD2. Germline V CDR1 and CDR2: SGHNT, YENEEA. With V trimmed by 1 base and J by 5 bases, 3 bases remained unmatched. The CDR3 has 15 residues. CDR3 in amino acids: CASSLGLAENNEQFF. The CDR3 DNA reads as TGTGCCAGCAGCTTAGGACTAGCGGAAAACAATGAGCAGTTCTTC.

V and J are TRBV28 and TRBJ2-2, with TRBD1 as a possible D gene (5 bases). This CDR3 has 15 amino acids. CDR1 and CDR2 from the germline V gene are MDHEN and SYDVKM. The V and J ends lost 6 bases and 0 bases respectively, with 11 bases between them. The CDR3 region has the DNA TGTGCCAGCAGCGTGGACAACGCGAACACCGGGGAGCTGTTTTTT. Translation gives CASSVDNANTGELFF. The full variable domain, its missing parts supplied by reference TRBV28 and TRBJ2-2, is DVKVTQSSRYLVKRTGEKVFLECVQDMDHENMFWYRQDPGLGLRLIYFSYDVKMKEKGDIPEGYSVSREKKERFSLILESASTNQTSMYLCASSVDNANTGELFFGEGSRLTVL.

As DNA, the CDR3 is TGTGCCAGCAGGGTAGGGGGGGCGCAACTCTACGAGCAGTACTTC. Translation gives CASRVGGAQLYEQYF. The J gene is TRBJ2-7, the V gene TRBV28, with a weak D call TRBD2 (7 bases). Germline V gives CDR1 MDHEN, CDR2 SYDVKM. The CDR3 has 15 residues. The ends were cut back, 6 bases at V and 3 bases at J, with 18 bases in the middle. The whole variable domain, remainder taken from reference TRBV28 and TRBJ2-7, is DVKVTQSSRYLVKRTGEKVFLECVQDMDHENMFWYRQDPGLGLRLIYFSYDVKMKEKGDIPEGYSVSREKKERFSLILESASTNQTSMYLCASRVGGAQLYEQYFGPGTRLTVT.

The CDR3 DNA is TGTGCCAGTAGTACCCGGACTAGCGGGAGCAATGAGCAGTTCTTC. Residues: CASSTRTSGSNEQFF. This chain joins TRBV19 and TRBJ2-1; 13 bases are a match to TRBD2. The V segment lost 4 bases and the J segment 6 bases; nucleotides outside the gene matches: 3. The CDR3 has 15 residues. CDR1 and CDR2 from the germline V gene are LNHDA and SQIVND (reference sequence).

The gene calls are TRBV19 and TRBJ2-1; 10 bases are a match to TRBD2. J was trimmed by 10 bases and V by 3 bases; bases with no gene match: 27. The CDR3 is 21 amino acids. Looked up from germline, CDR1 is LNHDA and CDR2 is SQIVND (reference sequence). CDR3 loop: CASSIPVRGIVAGGKGIEQFF. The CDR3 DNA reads TGTGCCAGTAGTATTCCGGTTCGGGGGATCGTAGCGGGAGGAAAGGGTATCGAGCAGTTCTTC. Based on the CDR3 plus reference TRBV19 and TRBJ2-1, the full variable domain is DGGITQSPKYLFRKEGQNVTLSCEQNLNHDAMYWYRQDPGQGLRLIYYSQIVNDFQKGDIAEGYSVSREKKESFPLTVTSAQKNPTAFYLCASSIPVRGIVAGGKGIEQFFGPGTRLTVL.

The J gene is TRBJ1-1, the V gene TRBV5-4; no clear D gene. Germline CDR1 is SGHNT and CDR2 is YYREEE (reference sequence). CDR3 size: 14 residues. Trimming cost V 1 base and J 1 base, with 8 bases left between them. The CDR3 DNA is TGTGCCAGCAGCTTGTCGGCAGGGAACACTGAAGCTTTCTTT. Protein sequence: CASSLSAGNTEAFF.